These 17 T cell receptor beta chains came from one sample sequenced in a study of shared clonotypes between healthy human individuals. Using immunoSEQ multiplex PCR, the repertoire was profiled, and TCRdb retains in-frame clones only, with some absent. The profile shows more than 2,000,000 clones, around nine tenths of them singletons. Sequenced sample: naive CD4+ T cells sorted from blood. Subset indicated: CD45RA+ positively selected. The receptors shown here come from a man aged 18 to 35 in good health.

This chain connects TRBV7-9 to TRBJ1-1; TRBD1 aligns across 11 bases. The CDR3 is 16 amino acids. Losses at the gene ends were 5 bases for V and 4 bases for J; bases not matched to a gene: 9. CDR1 and CDR2 from the germline V gene are SEHNR and FQNEAQ (reference sequence). The CDR3 sequence is CASSKGQGAASTEAFF. The CDR3 DNA follows: TGTGCCAGCAGCAAAGGACAGGGGGCGGCTAGCACTGAAGCTTTCTTT.

The rearrangement joins TRBV9 to TRBJ1-3; TRBD1 is a possible D gene (5 bases). V was trimmed by 1 base and J by 0 bases, leaving 14 bases between them. The CDR3 is 17 amino acids. From germline, CDR1 is SGDLS and CDR2 YYNGEE. The CDR3 DNA sequence: TGTGCCAGCAGCGTAAGGGGAGGGTTCGCCTCTGGAAACACCATATATTTT. Translated: CASSVRGGFASGNTIYF.

V usage is TRBV29-1 and J usage is TRBJ2-3; D possibly corresponds to TRBD1 (6 bases). Per germline, CDR1 SQVTM and CDR2 ANQGSEA. This CDR3 has 13 amino acids. V lost 6 bases and J lost 5, with 15 bases in between. Written as DNA, the CDR3 is TGCAGCGTGGACTTAACAGGGTTAGATACGCAGTATTTT. It is translated as CSVDLTGLDTQYF.

The rearrangement links TRBV7-8 to TRBJ1-6; D possibly corresponds to TRBD1 (6 bases). Trimming pared 1 base from V and 8 bases from J, leaving 12 bases between. CDR3 length: 15 residues. CDR1 is SGHVS and CDR2 is FQNEAQ in the germline V gene. CDR3 in DNA: TGTGCCAGCAGCTTAGTAACAGGGACCCATTCACCCCTCCACTTT. Residues: CASSLVTGTHSPLHF.

This clone appeared a few times. In DNA form, the CDR3 reads TGTGCCAGCAGTGAGGGCAACAATCAGCCCCAGCATTTT. Protein sequence: CASSEGNNQPQHF. This chain joins TRBV2 and TRBJ1-5; no definite D call. The CDR3 totals 13 residues. Trimming shortened V by 3 bases and J by 3 bases, and 6 bases separated the two germline ends. The germline V gene has CDR1 SNHLY and CDR2 FYNNEI.

The rearrangement uses TRBV5-6 and TRBJ2-7; the match to TRBD2 covers 9 bases. V shed 3 bases, J shed 7 bases, and the junction held 14 bases outside the gene matches. Germline assignment: CDR1 SGHDT and CDR2 YYEEEE. The CDR3 extends over 16 amino acids. The CDR3 nucleotides are TGTGCCAGCAGCTCCCTCGGCGGGAGGGCCGTATGGGAGCAGTACTTC. It yields the protein CASSSLGGRAVWEQYF.

This clone is a singleton in its sample. The chain employs TRBV14 and TRBJ2-7; 8 nucleotides line up with TRBD2. After removal of 3 bases from V and 7 bases from J, the junction contained 8 bases not matched to a gene. The length of the CDR3 is 14 residues. CDR1 is SGHDN and CDR2 is FVKESK in the germline V gene. In nucleotides, the CDR3 is TGTGCCAGCAGCCAGCCGGGACTAGTAGCAGAGCAGTACTTC. It specifies CASSQPGLVAEQYF.

The CDR3 is CASSQGLANYGYTF. Here the CDR3 DNA reads TGTGCCAGCAGCCAGGGGTTAGCTAACTATGGCTACACCTTC. The chain recombines TRBV2 with TRBJ1-2; weak D call: TRBD1 (6 bases). V shed 6 bases and J shed 0 bases, with 11 bases lying between them. Germline V CDR1 and CDR2: SNHLY, FYNNEI. The CDR3 consists of 14 residues.

This sequence joins TRBV7-9 and TRBJ2-3, with D possibly TRBD1 on 5 matching bases. Germline loops: CDR1 SEHNR, CDR2 FQNEAQ (reference sequence). This CDR3 contains 14 residues. V was pared by 5 bases and J by 3 bases, with 12 bases between. The CDR3 loop is CASSTHRNTDTQYF. The CDR3 region has the DNA TGTGCCAGCAGCACGCACAGGAATACAGATACGCAGTATTTT.

The V gene is TRBV19, the J gene TRBJ2-7; tentatively, D is TRBD1 (6 bases). The CDR3 sequence is 14 residues long. CDR1 and CDR2 from the germline V gene are LNHDA and SQIVND (reference sequence). V dropped 3 bases and J dropped 1 base, with 10 bases sitting between them. The CDR3: CASSIWGHSYEQYF. Written as DNA, the CDR3 is TGTGCCAGTAGTATTTGGGGACATTCCTACGAGCAGTACTTC.

V gene TRBV6-5 combines with J gene TRBJ1-5; 7 positions agree with TRBD1. This CDR3 has 15 amino acids. Losses at the gene ends were 6 bases for V and 0 bases for J; bases not matched to a gene: 5. Germline assignment: CDR1 MNHEY and CDR2 SVGAGI. CDR3 amino acids: CASREDRYSNQPQHF. The CDR3 DNA reads as TGTGCCAGCAGGGAGGACAGGTATAGCAATCAGCCCCAGCATTTT.

The chain has TRBV5-6 and TRBJ2-5; 7 bases line up with TRBD1. Germline V gene lookup returns CDR1 SGHDT and CDR2 YYEEEE. V shed 0 bases, J shed 1 base, and the junction held 6 bases outside the gene matches. This CDR3 is built from 16 residues. The CDR3 reads CASSLVGQTTQETQYF. The CDR3 DNA reads TGTGCCAGCAGCTTGGTGGGACAGACAACCCAAGAGACCCAGTACTTC.

V and J are TRBV6-4 and TRBJ2-1; unclear D gene. The germline V and J ends were trimmed by 7 bases and 10 bases, with 11 bases remaining between them. Looked up from germline, CDR1 is MRHNA and CDR2 is SNTAGT. The length of the CDR3 is 11 residues. This chain's CDR3 is CASTELGEQFF. For the CDR3, the DNA is TGTGCCAGCACCGAACTTGGAGAGCAGTTCTTC.

V is TRBV14 and J is TRBJ2-1, with D possibly TRBD1 on 5 matching bases. CDR1 is SGHDN, CDR2 FVKESK, per germline. The CDR3 is 15 residues long. Trimming took off 6 bases at V and 4 bases at J, with 16 bases between the two ends. The CDR3 spells CASRGKGARYNEQFF. The CDR3 DNA follows: TGTGCCAGCAGAGGGAAAGGGGCGAGGTACAATGAGCAGTTCTTC. Using reference TRBV14 and TRBJ2-1 for the parts outside the CDR3, the full variable domain is EAGVTQFPSHSVIEKGQTVTLRCDPISGHDNLYWYRRVMGKEIKFLLHFVKESKQDESGMPNNRFLAERTGGTYSTLKVQPAELEDSGVYFCASRGKGARYNEQFFGPGTRLTVL.

Worth noting for this clone: This specimen includes other DNA sequences encoding the same CDR3. V usage is TRBV29-1 and J usage is TRBJ2-7, with 12 nucleotides matching TRBD1. The V gene end was trimmed by 6 bases and the J gene end by 4 bases; junction bases not matched to a gene: 1. Germline assignment: CDR1 SQVTM and CDR2 ANQGSEA. This CDR3 spans 12 amino acids. CDR3 amino acids: CSVGQGAYEQYF. The CDR3 nucleotides read TGCAGCGTGGGACAGGGGGCATACGAGCAGTACTTC.

CDR3: CASSEGHQNPLRNQPQHF. The CDR3 coding sequence is TGTGCCAGTAGCGAAGGACACCAGAACCCCCTAAGGAATCAGCCCCAGCATTTT. The chain has TRBV19 and TRBJ1-5, with D possibly matching TRBD1 (5 bases). Deletions cut 6 bases from V and 4 bases from J, with 25 bases between. CDR1 is LNHDA, CDR2 SQIVND, per germline (reference sequence). The CDR3 spans 18 residues.

The genes are TRBV6-6 and TRBJ1-1; the D gene is possibly TRBD1 (6 bases). CDR1 and CDR2 (germline): MNHNY, SVGAGI (reference sequence). This CDR3 spans 14 amino acids. V lost 6 bases and J lost 1, with 12 bases in between. The CDR3 region has the DNA TGTGCCAGCAGCAACAGGGTTCCGAACACTGAAGCTTTCTTT. Translation: CASSNRVPNTEAFF.